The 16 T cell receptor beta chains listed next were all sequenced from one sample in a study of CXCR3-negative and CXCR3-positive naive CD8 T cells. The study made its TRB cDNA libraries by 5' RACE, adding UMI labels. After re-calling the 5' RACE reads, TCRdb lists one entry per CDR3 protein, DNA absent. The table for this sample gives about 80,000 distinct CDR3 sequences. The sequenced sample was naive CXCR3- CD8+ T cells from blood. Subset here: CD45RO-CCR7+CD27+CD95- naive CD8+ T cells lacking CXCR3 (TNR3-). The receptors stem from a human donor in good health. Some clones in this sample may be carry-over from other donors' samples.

CDR3 sequence: CASRTGTGVYEQYF. This chain uses TRBV7-9 with TRBJ2-7; TCRdb's assignment of TRBD1 cannot be checked, as there is no DNA. The V gene's germline CDR1 is SEHNR and CDR2 FQNEAQ (reference sequence). The CDR3 spans 14 residues. Using reference TRBV7-9 and TRBJ2-7 for the parts outside the CDR3, the full variable domain is DTGVSQNPRHKITKRGQNVTFRCDPISEHNRLYWYRQTLGQGPEFLTYFQNEAQLEKSRLLSDRFSAERPKGSFSTLEIQRTEQGDSAMYLCASRTGTGVYEQYFGPGTRLTVT.

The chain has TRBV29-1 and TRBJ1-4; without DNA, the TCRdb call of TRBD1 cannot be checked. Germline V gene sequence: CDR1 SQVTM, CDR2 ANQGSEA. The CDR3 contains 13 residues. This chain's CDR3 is CSGWTGVGEKLFF.

The CDR3: CASTNGGLAGGNEQFF. The chain combines TRBV28 with TRBJ2-1; without DNA, the TCRdb call of TRBD2 cannot be checked. Germline V gene sequence: CDR1 MDHEN, CDR2 SYDVKM. CDR3 length: 16 amino acids.

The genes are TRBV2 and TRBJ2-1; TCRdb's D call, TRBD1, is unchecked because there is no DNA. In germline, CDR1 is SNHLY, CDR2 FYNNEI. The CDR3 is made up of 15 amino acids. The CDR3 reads CASSDAWTGGTEQFF.

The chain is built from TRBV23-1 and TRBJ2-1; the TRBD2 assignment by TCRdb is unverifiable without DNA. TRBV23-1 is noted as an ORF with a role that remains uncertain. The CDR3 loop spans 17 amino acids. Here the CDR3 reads CASSPRTSGGEADEQFF.

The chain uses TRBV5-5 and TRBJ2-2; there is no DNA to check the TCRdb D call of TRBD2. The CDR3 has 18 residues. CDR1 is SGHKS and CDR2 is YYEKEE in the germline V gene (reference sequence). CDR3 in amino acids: CASSLGLAGFANTGELFF.

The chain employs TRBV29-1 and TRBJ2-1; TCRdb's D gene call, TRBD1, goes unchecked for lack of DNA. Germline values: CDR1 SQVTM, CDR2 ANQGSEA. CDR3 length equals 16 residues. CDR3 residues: CSVVMVEGVSYNEQFF.

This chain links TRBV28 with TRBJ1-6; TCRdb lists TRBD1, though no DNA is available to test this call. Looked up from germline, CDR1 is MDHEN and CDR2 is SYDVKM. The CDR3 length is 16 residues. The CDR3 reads CASSFTGSEVVSPLHF.

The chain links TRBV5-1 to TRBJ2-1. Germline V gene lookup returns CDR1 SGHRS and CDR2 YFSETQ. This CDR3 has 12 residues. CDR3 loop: CASSLNYNEQFF.

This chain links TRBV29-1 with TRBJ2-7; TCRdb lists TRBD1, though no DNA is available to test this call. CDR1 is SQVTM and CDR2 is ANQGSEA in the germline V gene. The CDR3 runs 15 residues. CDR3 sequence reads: CSVEEVRQGSYEQYF.

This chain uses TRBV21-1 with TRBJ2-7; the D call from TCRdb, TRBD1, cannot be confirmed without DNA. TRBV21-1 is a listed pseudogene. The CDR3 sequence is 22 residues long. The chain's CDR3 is CASSKAGRPMGLGEESSYEQYF.

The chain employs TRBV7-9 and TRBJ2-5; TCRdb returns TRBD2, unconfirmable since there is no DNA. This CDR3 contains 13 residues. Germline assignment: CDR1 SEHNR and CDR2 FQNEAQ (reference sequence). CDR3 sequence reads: CASSQLGFETQYF.

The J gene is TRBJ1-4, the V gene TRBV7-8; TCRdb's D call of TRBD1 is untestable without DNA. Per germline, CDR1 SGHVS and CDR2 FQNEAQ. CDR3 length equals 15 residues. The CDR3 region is CASSLDVRGVEKLFF. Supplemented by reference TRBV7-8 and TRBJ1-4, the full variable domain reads GAGVSQSPRYKVAKRGQDVALRCDPISGHVSLFWYQQALGQGPEFLTYFQNEAQLDKSGLPSDRFFAERPEGSVSTLKIQRTQQEDSAVYLCASSLDVRGVEKLFFGSGTQLSVL.

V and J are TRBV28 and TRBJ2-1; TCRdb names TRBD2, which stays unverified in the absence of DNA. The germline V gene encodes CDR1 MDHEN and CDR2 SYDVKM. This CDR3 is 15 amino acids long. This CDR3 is CASSVLAGLYNEQFF.

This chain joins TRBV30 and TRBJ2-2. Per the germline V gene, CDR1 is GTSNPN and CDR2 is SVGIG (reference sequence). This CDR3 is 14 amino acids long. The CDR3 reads CAWSVDGYTGELFF.

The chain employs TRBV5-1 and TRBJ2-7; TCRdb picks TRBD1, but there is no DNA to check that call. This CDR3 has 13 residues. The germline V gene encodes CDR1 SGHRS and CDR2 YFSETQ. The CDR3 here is CASQGQQNYEQYF. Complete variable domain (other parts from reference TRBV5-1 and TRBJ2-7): KAGVTQTPRYLIKTRGQQVTLSCSPISGHRSVSWYQQTPGQGLQFLFEYFSETQRNKGNFPGRFSGRQFSNSRSEMNVSTLELGDSALYLCASQGQQNYEQYFGPGTRLTVT.